This is a list of T cell receptor beta chains from one sample in a study of T cell repertoires in aging, cancer and after chemotherapy. TCRdb processed the multiplex PCR reads anew with MiXCR; each CDR3 protein has one entry. The sample has 2,000 to 2,500 distinct CDR3 sequences; nearly 25% are singletons. The sample comprised blood. The origin of the receptors is a human donor with a solid tumor. Each CDR3 is given with its conserved first and last residue. The D gene is left open where the match is weak. Clone size is shown for a subset of rows, as once, few, many or a class of expanded clone.

V gene	D gene	J gene	clone size	CDR3 DNA	CDR3 protein
TRBV27	TRBD1	TRBJ2-6	medium-sized	TGTGCCAGCAGCGCGGGACAGGGGACTGGGGCCAACGTCCTGACTTTC	CASSAGQGTGANVLTF
TRBV20-1	TRBD2	TRBJ2-3	few	TGCAGTGCTGAGCGGGGGGGCTCAGATACGCAGTATTTT	CSAERGGSDTQYF
TRBV19	-	TRBJ2-2	medium-sized	TGTGCCAGTAGTTCCCTACAGGGTGTGGGCACCGGGGAGCTGTTTTTT	CASSSLQGVGTGELFF
TRBV29-1	TRBD1	TRBJ2-1	-	TGCAGCGCGGACCGGGACAGGGCGAACAATGAGCAGTTCTTC	CSADRDRANNEQFF
TRBV5-1	-	TRBJ1-6	few	TGCGCCAGCAGCTTGAGGGGCAACAGGGCTGGTTCACCCCTCCACTTT	CASSLRGNRAGSPLHF
TRBV19	-	TRBJ2-1	medium-sized	TGTGCCAGTAGTATTGCGAGGAGCTCCTACAATGAGCAGTTCTTC	CASSIARSSYNEQFF
TRBV19	-	TRBJ1-2	medium-sized	TGTGCCAGTACATCCGACGGGGTCTATGGCTACACCTTC	CASTSDGVYGYTF
TRBV20-1	TRBD1	TRBJ1-1	-	TGCAGTGCTCCCAGACAGGGGAGGAACACTGAAGCTTTCTTT	CSAPRQGRNTEAFF
TRBV10-2	-	TRBJ1-2	-	TGCGCCAGCAGTGAGTCGCCAGAAAACTATGGCTACACCTTC	CASSESPENYGYTF
TRBV30	-	TRBJ1-2	medium-sized	TGTGCCTGGTCAGGTTACTATGGCTACACCTTC	CAWSGYYGYTF
TRBV12-3/TRBV12-4	-	TRBJ2-7	medium-sized	TGTGCCAGCAGTTTAGGGCAGGGGAACGAGCAGTACTTC	CASSLGQGNEQYF
TRBV27	TRBD2	TRBJ2-3	once	TGTGCCAGCAGTTTATTTCCTACTAGCGGGGGGATTTCAGATACGCAGTATTTT	CASSLFPTSGGISDTQYF
TRBV7-9	-	TRBJ2-1	-	TGTGCCATTGGGACATCCTCCTACAATGAGCAGTTCTTC	CAIGTSSYNEQFF
TRBV4-2	-	TRBJ2-7	few	TGTGCCAGCAGCTATCAAACAGGTACCTACGAGCAGTACTTC	CASSYQTGTYEQYF
TRBV7-3	-	TRBJ1-1	-	TGTGCCAGCAGCTTAAACCGGAACACTGAAGCTTTCTTT	CASSLNRNTEAFF
TRBV5-6	-	TRBJ1-2	large	TGTGCCAGCAGCGCGGGTCGATTCGGGGGAAGTGGCTACACCTTC	CASSAGRFGGSGYTF
TRBV19	-	TRBJ1-5	medium-sized	TGTGCCAGTAGTATAGCCGAAGGCTACTACAATCAGCCCCAGCATTTT	CASSIAEGYYNQPQHF
TRBV20-1	-	TRBJ2-3	-	TGCAGTGCTACTCAAGAGCTGGGGGCCGTCACAGATACGCAGTATTTT	CSATQELGAVTDTQYF
TRBV19	-	TRBJ1-2	medium-sized	TGTGCCAGTAGTACCGACGGGGACTATGGCTACACCTTC	CASSTDGDYGYTF
TRBV20-1	TRBD2	TRBJ2-2	-	TGCAGTGCGATGAGCGGGGGATCCACCGGGGAGCTGTTTTTT	CSAMSGGSTGELFF
TRBV6-2/TRBV6-3	-	TRBJ1-3	medium-sized	TGTGCCAGCAGTGGCCTCGACAGGATGGATCACACCATATATTTT	CASSGLDRMDHTIYF
TRBV27	TRBD1	TRBJ1-5	medium-sized	TGTGCCAGCAGACCTCTATTGGACAGGAATCAGCCCCAGCATTTT	CASRPLLDRNQPQHF
TRBV20-1	TRBD2	TRBJ2-1	-	TGCAGTGCTAGAGATTGGCGGACTAGCGGGGGGCACAATGAGCAGTTCTTC	CSARDWRTSGGHNEQFF
TRBV6-5	-	TRBJ2-3	-	TGTGCCAGCAGCCGACAGGCCATTACCTCTAGCACAGATACGCAGTATTTT	CASSRQAITSSTDTQYF
TRBV6-5	-	TRBJ2-2	medium-sized	TGTGCCAGCAGCCCTTCCGACAGGTTACTGAACACCGGGGAGCTGTTTTTT	CASSPSDRLLNTGELFF
TRBV6-1	-	TRBJ1-5	-	TGTGCCAGCTCAAGGGGGTTCGGGGAGCACCAGCATTTT	CASSRGFGEHQHF
TRBV7-2	-	TRBJ2-3	-	TGTGCCAGCAGCCAAGATTACGGGGGGCCGAAGGCAGATACGCAGTATTTT	CASSQDYGGPKADTQYF
TRBV29-1	-	TRBJ1-1	medium-sized	TGCAGCGTTGGGGTGGGGGGCACTGAAGCTTTCTTT	CSVGVGGTEAFF
TRBV20-1	-	TRBJ1-5	-	TGCAGTGCCTCACAGGCTCACAGCAATCAGCCCCAGCATTTT	CSASQAHSNQPQHF
TRBV27	-	TRBJ1-2	-	TGTGCCAGCAGTTTAACGGCCGCTACCCGGGCCTATGGCTACACCTTC	CASSLTAATRAYGYTF
TRBV4-1	-	TRBJ1-3	-	TGCGCCAGCAGCCAAGATGGACATATTGGGGGAAACACCATATATTTT	CASSQDGHIGGNTIYF
TRBV27	-	TRBJ2-7	medium-sized	TGTGCCAGCAGTTCCCCTACCGCATTTTCAAACGAGCAGTACTTC	CASSSPTAFSNEQYF
TRBV6-1	TRBD2	TRBJ2-5	large	TGTGCCAGCAGTGAGCCGCCCGGGGGTGGCGGGGGGTATCAAGAGACCCAGTACTTC	CASSEPPGGGGGYQETQYF
TRBV7-9	TRBD2	TRBJ2-1	-	TGTGCCAGCAGCCCTTCCTTAGCGGGGGGGGTGGGTGAGCAGTTCTTC	CASSPSLAGGVGEQFF
TRBV12-3/TRBV12-4	TRBD1	TRBJ1-5	medium-sized	TGTGCCAGCAAGTACGACAGGGGGCGGATCCACGTCCCCCAGCATTTT	CASKYDRGRIHVPQHF
TRBV4-2	-	TRBJ1-2	few	TGCGCCAGCAGCCAACAGGGAAGTATAGGCTACACCTTC	CASSQQGSIGYTF
TRBV7-2	TRBD2	TRBJ2-3	few	TGTGCCAGCAGCTTAGTAGCGGGGGGCCCCGATACGCAGTATTTT	CASSLVAGGPDTQYF
TRBV12-3/TRBV12-4	-	TRBJ2-5	medium-sized	TGTGCCAGCAGTTTTAACAGGGCTGAGACCCAGTACTTC	CASSFNRAETQYF
TRBV5-4	TRBD2	TRBJ2-1	medium-sized	TGTGCCAGCAGCTTGCCCAGCGGGGGGGCAAATGAGCAGTTCTTC	CASSLPSGGANEQFF
TRBV9	-	TRBJ2-1	-	TGTGCCAGCAGCGTAGAGGTGGCAGGGGACTACAATGAGCAGTTCTTC	CASSVEVAGDYNEQFF
TRBV19	-	TRBJ2-3	large	TGTGCCAGTAGTATAGGGACAGATACGCAGTATTTT	CASSIGTDTQYF
TRBV29-1	TRBD1	TRBJ1-5	large	TGCAGGAGACAGGGGCACAGCAATCAGCCCCAGCATTTT	CRRQGHSNQPQHF
TRBV19	-	TRBJ1-2	-	TGTGCCAGTAGGCTGTGGACAGCTCGGCGTGAGGGCTACACCTTC	CASRLWTARREGYTF
TRBV5-4	TRBD2	TRBJ2-5	-	TGTGCCAGCAGTTTCGGGACTATACAAGAGACCCAGTACTTC	CASSFGTIQETQYF
TRBV29-1	-	TRBJ2-2	large	TGCAGCGTTGAAGTGCGGGCCGGGGAGCTGTTTTTT	CSVEVRAGELFF
TRBV11-1	-	TRBJ1-3	-	TGTGCCAGCAGCTTAGATGGATCTGGAAACACCATATATTTT	CASSLDGSGNTIYF
TRBV5-6	-	TRBJ1-3	-	TGTGCCAGCAGCTTGTGGGGCCCTGGAAACACCATATATTTT	CASSLWGPGNTIYF
TRBV27	TRBD2	TRBJ2-3	-	TGTGCCAGCAGTACCAGGACTAGCGGGGGGGCCCTCCTCGCAGATACGCAGTATTTT	CASSTRTSGGALLADTQYF
TRBV5-6	TRBD2	TRBJ2-3	-	TGTGCCAGCAGCCAAGAGCTCCGGACTAGCGGGGGGGTTGCAGATACGCAGTATTTT	CASSQELRTSGGVADTQYF
TRBV12-3/TRBV12-4	-	TRBJ2-5	medium-sized	TGTGCCAGCAGCCCCCCGGTAGCCCACAAGAATTGGGAGACCCAGTACTTC	CASSPPVAHKNWETQYF
TRBV13	TRBD1	TRBJ1-2	medium-sized	TGTGCCAGCAGCCACAACAGGGGGGTAAGAGGCTACACCTTC	CASSHNRGVRGYTF
TRBV5-1	-	TRBJ1-4	few	TGCGCCAGCAGCTTGGCCCGACAGCAGAATGAAAAACTGTTTTTT	CASSLARQQNEKLFF